Below, one T cell receptor beta chain is given with its context. Its antigen remains unidentified. Time point given: persistent/refractory GD, antithyroid drugs over 5 years with positive TRAb. The TCR library was prepared using RNA isolated from PBMCs. Germline-derived CDR1 and CDR2 are DFQATT and SNEGSKA (reference sequence). The length of the CDR3 is 16 residues. Trimming took 6 bases from V and 0 from J, leaving 20 bases between them. The entry originates in a study of regulatory T cells in long-lasting Graves disease. Study-wide points: The study found TRBV28, TRBJ1-2 and TRBJ2-5 favored in persistent disease. Study was limited to peripheral blood, excluding thyroid tissue.

Construction of the TCR beta libraries employed iRepertoire HTBI primers in conjunction with Arm-PCR of CDR3 regions. TCRdb itself ran the multiplex PCR reads through MiXCR, one entry per CDR3 protein. The sample has roughly 450,000 distinct CDR3 sequences, around 20% seen once. The sequence was obtained from a female donor with Graves disease. This chain uses TRBV20-1 with TRBJ1-1; D gene ambiguous. The specimen comprised peripheral blood mononuclear cells (PBMCs), sampled when the disease was refractory, from a patient treated with antithyroid drugs. The CDR3 is CSAVHPPQVMNTEAFF. The DNA of the CDR3 is TGCAGTGCCGTACATCCCCCCCAGGTCATGAACACTGAAGCTTTCTTT.